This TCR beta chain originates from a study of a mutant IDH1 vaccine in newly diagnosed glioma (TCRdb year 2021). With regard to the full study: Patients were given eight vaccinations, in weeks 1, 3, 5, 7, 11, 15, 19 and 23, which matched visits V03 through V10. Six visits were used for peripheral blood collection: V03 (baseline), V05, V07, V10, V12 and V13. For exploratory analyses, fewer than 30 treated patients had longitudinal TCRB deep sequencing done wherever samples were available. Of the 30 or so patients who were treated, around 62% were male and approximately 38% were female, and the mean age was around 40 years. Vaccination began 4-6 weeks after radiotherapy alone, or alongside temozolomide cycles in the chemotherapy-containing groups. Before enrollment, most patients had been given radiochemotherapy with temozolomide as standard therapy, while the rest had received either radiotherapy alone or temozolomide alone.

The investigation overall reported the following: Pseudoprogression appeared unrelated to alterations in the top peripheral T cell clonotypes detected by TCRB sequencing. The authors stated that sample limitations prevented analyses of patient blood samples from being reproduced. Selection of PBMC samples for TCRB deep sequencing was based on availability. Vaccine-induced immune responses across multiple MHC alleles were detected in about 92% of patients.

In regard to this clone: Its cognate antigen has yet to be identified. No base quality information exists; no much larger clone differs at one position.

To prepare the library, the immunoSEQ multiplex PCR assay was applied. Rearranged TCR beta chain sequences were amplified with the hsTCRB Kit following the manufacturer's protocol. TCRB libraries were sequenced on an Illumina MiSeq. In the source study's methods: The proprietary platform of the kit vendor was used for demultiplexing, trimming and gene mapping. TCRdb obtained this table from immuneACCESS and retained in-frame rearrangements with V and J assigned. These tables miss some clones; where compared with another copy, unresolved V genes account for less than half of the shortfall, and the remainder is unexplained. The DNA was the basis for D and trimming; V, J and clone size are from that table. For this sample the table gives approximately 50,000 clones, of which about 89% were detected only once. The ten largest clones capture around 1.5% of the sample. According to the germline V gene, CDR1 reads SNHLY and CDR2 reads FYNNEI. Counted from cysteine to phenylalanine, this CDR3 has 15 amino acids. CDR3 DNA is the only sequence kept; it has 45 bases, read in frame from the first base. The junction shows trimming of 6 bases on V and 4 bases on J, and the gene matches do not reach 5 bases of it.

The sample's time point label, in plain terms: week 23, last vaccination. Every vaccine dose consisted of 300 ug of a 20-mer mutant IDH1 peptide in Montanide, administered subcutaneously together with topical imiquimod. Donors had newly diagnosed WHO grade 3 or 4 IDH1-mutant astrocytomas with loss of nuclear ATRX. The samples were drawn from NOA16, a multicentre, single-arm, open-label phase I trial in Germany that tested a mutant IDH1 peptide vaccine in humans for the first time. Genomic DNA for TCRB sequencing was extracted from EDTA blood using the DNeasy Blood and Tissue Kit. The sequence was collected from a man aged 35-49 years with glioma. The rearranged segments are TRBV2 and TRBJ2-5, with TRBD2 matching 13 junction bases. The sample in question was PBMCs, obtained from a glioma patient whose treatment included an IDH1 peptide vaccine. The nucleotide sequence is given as TGTGCCAGCAGGGTTGGACTAGCGGGAGTAGAGACCCAGTACTTC. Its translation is CASRVGLAGVETQYF.